This is a list of T cell receptor beta chains from one sample in a study of human T cells and chemical hapten exposure. TCRdb re-derived calls from the RACE reads in MiXCR, one entry per CDR3 protein. The table lists about 85,000 distinct CDR3 sequences, 8.5% of them singletons. The material was whole blood, obtained in connection with sensitization to the hapten diphenylcyclopropenone (DPC). These receptors were obtained from a middle-aged man with alopecia areata. Some clones in this sample may be carry-over from other donors' samples. Each CDR3 is given with its conserved first and last residue.

TRBV7-2,TRBJ2-3,14,CASTLLAGTDTQYF
TRBV5-1,TRBJ1-5,14,CASSFGGLEQPQHF
TRBV10-3,TRBJ2-2,14,CAISANRDTGELFF
TRBV14,TRBJ1-1,13,CASSHGRNTEAFF
TRBV12-3/TRBV12-4,TRBJ1-5,15,CASSLEGGGNQPQHF
TRBV12-3/TRBV12-4,TRBJ2-5,15,CASRTQSSGRETQYF
TRBV28,TRBJ1-2,14,CASSFSTENYGYTF
TRBV7-9,TRBJ2-7,13,CASSRDTKYEQYF
TRBV9,TRBJ2-5,14,CASSPRQGQETQYF
TRBV28,TRBJ1-1,15,CASSLSGGLYTEAFF
TRBV14,TRBJ1-2,14,CASSRITDHYGYTF
TRBV27,TRBJ1-4,18,CASSLTGQQGRPNEKLFF
TRBV24-1,TRBJ1-4,16,CATSDPSGDTFEKLFF
TRBV6-5,TRBJ1-6,13,CASSYFGGSPLHF
TRBV5-1,TRBJ2-2,16,CASSIPPGRNTGELFF
TRBV6-2/TRBV6-3,TRBJ2-1,17,CASSYLNSGQGSNEQFF
TRBV7-8,TRBJ2-7,16,CASSFRRGTGGHEQYF
TRBV18,TRBJ1-5,15,CASSPEGNRNQPQHF
TRBV6-2/TRBV6-3,TRBJ1-5,18,CASSYLPPGRGSNQPQHF
TRBV30,TRBJ1-3,14,CAWSTGTTGNTIYF
TRBV20-1,TRBJ1-4,14,CSALIIQGGEKLFF
TRBV9,TRBJ2-3,16,CASSVGRVPSTDTQYF
TRBV6-6,TRBJ2-1,15,CASSYPASSYNEQFF
TRBV5-1,TRBJ2-1,14,CASSLETDYNEQFF
TRBV12-3/TRBV12-4,TRBJ1-4,15,CASSPAWQEGEKLFF
TRBV4-2,TRBJ2-2,14,CASSRDRGPGELFF
TRBV19,TRBJ2-2,18,CASSQLGLAGGYTGELFF
TRBV3-1,TRBJ2-1,18,CASSLLKLAGARGVSQFF
TRBV24-1,TRBJ1-4,13,CATSDGDREKLFF